The 20 T cell receptor beta chains below all came from one sample that was sequenced in a study of blood T cell repertoires in COVID-19. Assay used: immunoSEQ multiplex PCR; TCRdb lists only in-frame clones, some missing. The sample has 250,000 or so clones, about four fifths seen once. Sequencing was done on a sample of peripheral blood. The receptors were sampled from a man aged 25-40 years who had recovered from COVID-19.

V and J are TRBV4-1 and TRBJ2-1, with TRBD2 identical over 10 bases. The ends lost 0 bases at V and 10 bases at J; junction bases unmatched: 12. The CDR3 totals 17 residues. Per the germline V gene, CDR1 is MGHRA and CDR2 is YSYEKL. The CDR3 DNA reads TGCGCCAGCAGCCAAGAGAAGCGGGGGGGCGGGCTTCGGGAGCAGTTCTTC. Translating gives CASSQEKRGGGLREQFF.

J is TRBJ2-3 and V is TRBV5-6; 14 nucleotides align to TRBD2. Germline CDR1 SGHDT, CDR2 YYEEEE. The CDR3 covers 19 residues. With 3 bases clipped from V and 7 bases from J, the junction kept 16 bases outside the gene matches. The CDR3 region is CASSSRPTSGGEAPHTQYF. CDR3 coding DNA: TGTGCCAGCAGCTCGAGACCGACTAGCGGGGGGGAAGCTCCGCATACGCAGTATTTT.

The CDR3 loop is CASSLRPSDTDTQYF. In DNA form, the CDR3 reads TGTGCCAGCAGCTTAAGGCCTAGCGACACAGATACGCAGTATTTT. The chain has TRBV11-2 and TRBJ2-3, with D perhaps matching TRBD2 (6 bases). Germline V gene sequence: CDR1 SGHAT, CDR2 FQNNGV. The CDR3 contains 15 residues. Deletions cut 2 bases from V and 2 bases from J, with 11 bases between.

The chain recombines TRBV6-2 or TRBV6-3 with TRBJ1-1; D is unclear. The CDR3 covers 11 residues. Germline V CDR1 and CDR2: MNHEY, SVGEGT. V was cut by 5 bases and J by 6 bases, with 7 bases left in between. The CDR3 coding sequence is TGTGCCAGCAGTCAGTACGCTGAAGCTTTCTTT. Encoded protein: CASSQYAEAFF.

The chain carries TRBV15 and TRBJ2-1, with TRBD2 matching 7 bases. The CDR3 contains 16 residues. V lost 1 base, J lost 3 bases, and 6 bases stayed unmatched. CDR1 is LNHNV and CDR2 is YYDKDF in the germline V gene (reference sequence). This CDR3 is CATSRGGAGNYNEQFF. The CDR3, as DNA: TGTGCCACCAGCAGAGGGGGAGCGGGGAACTACAATGAGCAGTTCTTC.

The rearrangement joins TRBV18 to TRBJ2-7; 9 bases are shared with TRBD2. J was trimmed by 2 bases and V by 6 bases; bases with no gene match: 5. Germline-derived CDR1 and CDR2 are KGHSH and LQKENI. The CDR3 length is 14 residues. The CDR3 here is CASSSSGAPYEQYV. The CDR3 DNA is TGTGCCAGCTCCTCTAGCGGGGCCCCCTACGAGCAGTACGTC.

The V call is TRBV5-1, the J call TRBJ2-7; possibly TRBD2 for D (6 bases). The ends were cut back, 4 bases at V and 6 bases at J, with 14 bases in the middle. The CDR3 has 13 amino acids. Germline lookup yields CDR1 SGHRS and CDR2 YFSETQ. CDR3 sequence: CASSPIIGGEQYV. DNA of the CDR3: TGCGCCAGCAGCCCCATAATCGGGGGCGAGCAGTACGTC.

A single count supports this clone. V is TRBV5-1 and J is TRBJ1-2, with TRBD1 matching over 9 bases. CDR1 SGHRS and CDR2 YFSETQ come from the germline V gene. There are 16 residues in the CDR3. The V and J ends lost 4 bases and 7 bases, in that order; junction bases with no gene match: 14. The CDR3 nucleotides read TGCGCCAGCAGCCCGGGACAGGGACACTCACTACGTGGCTACACCTTC. Translation: CASSPGQGHSLRGYTF.

This chain connects TRBV27 to TRBJ1-6; weak D call: TRBD1 (6 bases). The CDR3 runs to 15 residues. The germline V gene has CDR1 MNHEY and CDR2 SMNVEV (reference sequence). Trimming cost V 6 bases and J 7 bases, with 16 bases left between them. CDR3 bases: TGTGCCAGCAGCGACACAGGGTTCGGGAATTCACCCCTCCACTTT. It specifies CASSDTGFGNSPLHF.

This rearrangement joins TRBV11-2 to TRBJ2-7, with D possibly being TRBD2 (5 bases). Trimming shortened V by 5 bases and J by 4 bases, and 18 bases separated the two germline ends. The CDR3 covers 15 residues. The germline CDR1 and CDR2 sequences are SGHAT and FQNNGV. The CDR3: CASSPVRRLGYEQYF. The CDR3 DNA reads TGTGCCAGCAGCCCGGTAAGGAGGTTGGGGTACGAGCAGTACTTC.

This chain joins TRBV2 and TRBJ2-3; tentative D call: TRBD2 (5 bases). The CDR3 is 16 amino acids. Per the germline V gene, CDR1 is SNHLY and CDR2 is FYNNEI. Trimming shortened V by 0 bases and J by 3 bases, and 13 bases separated the two germline ends. The CDR3 sequence is CASSEARSPGTDTQYF. DNA for the CDR3: TGTGCCAGCAGTGAAGCGCGGTCACCGGGAACAGATACGCAGTATTTT.

This clone has a handful of counts. The chain recombines TRBV4-1 with TRBJ1-5, with 8 bases lining up with TRBD1. The CDR3 contains 16 residues. Germline CDR1 and CDR2: MGHRA and YSYEKL. With V trimmed by 1 base and J by 7 bases, 9 bases remained unmatched. The CDR3 region is CASSQAPGRGPQPQHF. CDR3 bases: TGCGCCAGCAGCCAAGCGCCGGGCAGGGGGCCACAGCCCCAGCATTTT.

The chain carries TRBV19 and TRBJ2-5, with 8 positions matching TRBD2. Germline V gene lookup returns CDR1 LNHDA and CDR2 SQIVND (reference sequence). This CDR3 is built from 14 residues. Trimming cost V 9 bases and J 7 bases; bases outside gene matches: 13. For the CDR3, the DNA is TGTGCCAGCGCAACATCGGGAGGGATCCGGACCCAGTACTTC. Amino acids: CASATSGGIRTQYF. The full variable domain, rest sourced from reference TRBV19 and TRBJ2-5, is DGGITQSPKYLFRKEGQNVTLSCEQNLNHDAMYWYRQDPGQGLRLIYYSQIVNDFQKGDIAEGYSVSREKKESFPLTVTSAQKNPTAFYLCASATSGGIRTQYFGPGTRLLVL.

This clone was seen a few times. CDR3 bases: TGTGCCAGCAGTCTATGGGGCTCTAACTATGGCTACACCTTC. The encoded protein is CASSLWGSNYGYTF. J is TRBJ1-2 and V is TRBV3-1 (or the pseudogene TRBV3-2); perhaps TRBD1 as D (5 bases). Germline CDR1 LGHDT, CDR2 YNNKEL (reference sequence). Trimming took 6 bases from V and 0 from J, leaving 11 bases between them. This CDR3 has 14 amino acids.

The chain couples TRBV7-9 to TRBJ1-1, with D unresolved. The germline CDR1 and CDR2 sequences are SEHNR and FQNEAQ (reference sequence). This CDR3 is 12 amino acids long. The V end lost 5 bases, the J end lost 8 bases, and 12 bases lay between the germline ends. The CDR3 DNA follows: TGTGCCAGCAGCGCGCAACCGAGGGAAGCTTTCTTT. This sequence encodes CASSAQPREAFF. Full variable domain (missing parts from reference TRBV7-9 and TRBJ1-1): DTGVSQNPRHKITKRGQNVTFRCDPISEHNRLYWYRQTLGQGPEFLTYFQNEAQLEKSRLLSDRFSAERPKGSFSTLEIQRTEQGDSAMYLCASSAQPREAFFGQGTRLTVV.

This clone was seen a single time. The chain combines TRBV28 with TRBJ1-4, with D hard to call. This CDR3 comprises 14 residues. Germline values: CDR1 MDHEN, CDR2 SYDVKM. Trimming stripped 6 bases from V and 7 bases from J, with 15 bases between. The CDR3 bases are TGTGCCAGCAGCCAAAGGGCGGGCCTTGAAAAACTGTTTTTT. Its protein is CASSQRAGLEKLFF.

In its sample, this clone was seen a few times. The chain combines TRBV9 with TRBJ2-3, with 9 bases lining up with TRBD2. Germline V gives CDR1 SGDLS, CDR2 YYNGEE. After removal of 3 bases from V and 6 bases from J, the junction contained 14 bases not matched to a gene. The length of the CDR3 is 17 residues. The CDR3 sequence: CASSADPPGGGADTQYF. The DNA of the CDR3 is TGTGCCAGCAGCGCCGACCCCCCCGGCGGGGGGGCCGATACGCAGTATTTT.

V is TRBV5-1 and J is TRBJ1-2; a weak D match, TRBD1 (6 bases). V was clipped by 0 bases and J by 2 bases, with 11 bases between them. The CDR3 consists of 15 residues. Germline V gene lookup returns CDR1 SGHRS and CDR2 YFSETQ. CDR3 region: CASSLDQGLNYGYTF. The CDR3 bases are TGCGCCAGCAGCTTGGATCAGGGGTTGAACTATGGCTACACCTTC.

The rearrangement links TRBV18 to TRBJ1-6; D is unresolved. Germline CDR1 KGHSH, CDR2 LQKENI. The CDR3 runs to 16 residues. V was trimmed by 3 bases and J by 9 bases, leaving 18 bases between them. The DNA of the CDR3 is TGTGCCAGCTCACCGGCGGGTAGGACGAAAGGTTCACCCCTCCACTTT. Translated, it gives CASSPAGRTKGSPLHF.

This chain joins TRBV12-3 or TRBV12-4 and TRBJ2-1, with D perhaps matching TRBD1 (6 bases). This CDR3 is built from 13 residues. The V end lost 5 bases, the J end lost 8 bases, and 13 bases lay between the germline ends. The CDR3 reads CASSPQGNDEQFF. As DNA, the CDR3 is TGTGCCAGCAGTCCCCAGGGGAACGATGAGCAGTTCTTC.